Here is one T cell receptor beta chain with its context. This record comes from a study of blood T cell repertoires in COVID-19. Data came from immunoSEQ multiplex PCR; TCRdb stores just in-frame clones and leaves some out. This sample has 300,000 to 450,000 clones; around 87% occur once, and the top ten carry 1.5% to 2%. The V end was cut by 6 bases, the J end by 0 bases, with 14 bases between. CDR1 and CDR2 (germline): MNHEY, SVGAGI. The CDR3 is 15 amino acids. The sequence derives from a man aged 35-49 years in a cohort exposed to, infected with or recovered from COVID-19 (not recorded which). The chain links TRBV6-5 to TRBJ1-2, with D maybe TRBD1 (6 bases). Sequencing was performed on PBMCs or T cells enriched from blood (not recorded which). The CDR3 sequence: CASSPTGSANYGYTF. The CDR3 DNA follows: TGTGCCAGCAGCCCAACAGGGAGTGCTAACTATGGCTACACCTTC.